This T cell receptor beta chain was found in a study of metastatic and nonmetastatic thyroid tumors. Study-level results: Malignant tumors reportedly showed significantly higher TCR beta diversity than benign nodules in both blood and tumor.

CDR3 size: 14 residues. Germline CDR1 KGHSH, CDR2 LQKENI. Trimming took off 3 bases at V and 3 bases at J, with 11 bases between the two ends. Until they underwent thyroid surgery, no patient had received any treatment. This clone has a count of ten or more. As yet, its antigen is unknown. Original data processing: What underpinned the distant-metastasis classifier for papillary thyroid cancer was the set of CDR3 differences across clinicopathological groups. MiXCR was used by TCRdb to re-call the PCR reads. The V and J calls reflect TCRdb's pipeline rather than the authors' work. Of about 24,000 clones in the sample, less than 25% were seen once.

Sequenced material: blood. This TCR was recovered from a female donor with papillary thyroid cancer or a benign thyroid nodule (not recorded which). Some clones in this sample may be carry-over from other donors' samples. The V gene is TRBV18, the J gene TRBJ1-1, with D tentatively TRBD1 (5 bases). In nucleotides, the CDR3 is TGTGCCAGCTCACCTTCCAGGGAGCACACTGAAGCTTTCTTT. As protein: CASSPSREHTEAFF. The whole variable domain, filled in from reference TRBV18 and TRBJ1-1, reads NAGVMQNPRHLVRRRGQEARLRCSPMKGHSHVYWYRQLPEEGLKFMVYLQKENIIDESGMPKERFSAEFPKEGPSILRIQQVVRGDSAAYFCASSPSREHTEAFFGQGTRLTVV.